This TCR beta chain was sequenced during a study of human T cells and chemical hapten exposure. About the study: The study patch tested 0.01% DPC on the upper back and read results at 6 days. Study conclusions and caveats: Among TCRs, those above 1 in 1000 frequency were unaffected by DPC sensitization.

The time point was: pre-sensitization, week 0. Treatment specified: therapeutic diphenylcyclopropenone sensitization with weekly scalp DPC. This clonotype was picked up many times. Its specificity is not known. The CDR3 length is 15 residues. V lost 7 bases and J lost 2; bases outside the gene matches: 10. In germline, CDR1 is SQVTM, CDR2 ANQGSEA. TCRdb used MiXCR to reprocess the RACE reads, holding one entry per CDR3 protein. The profile covers some 39,000 distinct CDR3 sequences, with 7.5% to 8% appearing a single time and around 1.2% taken by the ten largest. The input for sequencing was whole blood, taken in connection with sensitization to the hapten diphenylcyclopropenone (DPC). This receptor was identified in a woman aged 50 to 60 with alopecia areata. Some clones in this sample may be carry-over from other donors' samples. The chain uses TRBV29-1 and TRBJ2-5, with 10 bases lining up with TRBD2. DNA of the CDR3: TGCAGCGGCTGGACTAGCGGAGGCCCGCAAGAGACCCAGTACTTC. It translates to CSGWTSGGPQETQYF.